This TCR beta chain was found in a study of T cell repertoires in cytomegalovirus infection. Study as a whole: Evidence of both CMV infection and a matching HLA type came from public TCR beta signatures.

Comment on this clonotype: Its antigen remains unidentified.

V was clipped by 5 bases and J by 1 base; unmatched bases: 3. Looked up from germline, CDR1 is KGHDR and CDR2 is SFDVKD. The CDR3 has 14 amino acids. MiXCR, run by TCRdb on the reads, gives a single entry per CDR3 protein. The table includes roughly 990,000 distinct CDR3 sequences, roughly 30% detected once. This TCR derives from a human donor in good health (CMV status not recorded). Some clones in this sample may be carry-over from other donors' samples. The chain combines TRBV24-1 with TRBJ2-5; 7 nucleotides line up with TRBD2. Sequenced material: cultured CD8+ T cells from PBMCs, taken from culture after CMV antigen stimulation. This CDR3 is CATSAPGGQETQYF. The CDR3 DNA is TGTGCCACCAGTGCCCCGGGGGGCCAAGAGACCCAGTACTTC.